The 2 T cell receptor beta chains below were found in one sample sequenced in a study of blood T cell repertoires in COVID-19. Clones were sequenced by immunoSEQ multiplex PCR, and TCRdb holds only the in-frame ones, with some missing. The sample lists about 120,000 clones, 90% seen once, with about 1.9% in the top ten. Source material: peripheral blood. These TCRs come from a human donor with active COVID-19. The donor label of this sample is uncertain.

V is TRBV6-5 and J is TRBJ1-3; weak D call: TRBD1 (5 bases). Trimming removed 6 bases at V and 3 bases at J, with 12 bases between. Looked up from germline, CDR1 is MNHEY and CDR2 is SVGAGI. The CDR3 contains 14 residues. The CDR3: CASSGGGLGNTIYF. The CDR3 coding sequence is TGTGCCAGCAGCGGGGGGGGTCTTGGAAACACCATATATTTT.

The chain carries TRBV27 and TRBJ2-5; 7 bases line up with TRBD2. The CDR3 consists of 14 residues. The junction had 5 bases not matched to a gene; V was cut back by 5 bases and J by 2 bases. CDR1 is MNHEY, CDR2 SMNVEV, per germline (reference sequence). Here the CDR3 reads CASSPAGGQETQYF. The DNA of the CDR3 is TGTGCCAGCAGTCCCGCCGGGGGGCAAGAGACCCAGTACTTC.